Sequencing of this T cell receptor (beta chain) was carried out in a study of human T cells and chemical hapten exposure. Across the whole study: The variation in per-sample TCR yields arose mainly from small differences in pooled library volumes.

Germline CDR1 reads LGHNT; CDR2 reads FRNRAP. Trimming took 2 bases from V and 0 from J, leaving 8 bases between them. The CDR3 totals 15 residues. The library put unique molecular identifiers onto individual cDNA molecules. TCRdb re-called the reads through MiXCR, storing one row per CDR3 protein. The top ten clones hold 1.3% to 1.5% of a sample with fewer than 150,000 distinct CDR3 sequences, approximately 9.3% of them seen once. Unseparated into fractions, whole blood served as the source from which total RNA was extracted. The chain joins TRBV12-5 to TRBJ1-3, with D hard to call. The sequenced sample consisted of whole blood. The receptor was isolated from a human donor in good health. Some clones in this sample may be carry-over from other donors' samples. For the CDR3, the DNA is TGTGCTAGTGGTTTGTTTCCAGTCTCTGGAAACACCATATATTTT. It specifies CASGLFPVSGNTIYF. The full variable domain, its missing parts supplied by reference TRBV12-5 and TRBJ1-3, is DARVTQTPRHKVTEMGQEVTMRCQPILGHNTVFWYRQTMMQGLELLAYFRNRAPLDDSGMPKDRFSAEMPDATLATLKIQPSEPRDSAVYFCASGLFPVSGNTIYFGEGSWLTVV.